Sequencing of this T cell receptor beta chain was carried out in a study of blood T cell repertoires in COVID-19. This table comes from immunoSEQ multiplex PCR, and its TCRdb copy is limited to in-frame clones, with some not included. Found here are 45,000 to 60,000 clones, more than 90% of them singletons; the top ten hold roughly 3.9%. Trimming removed 7 bases from V and 6 bases from J; junction bases left unmatched: 6. The CDR3 is 14 amino acids. CDR1 is LNHDA, CDR2 SQIVND, per germline (reference sequence). This chain links TRBV19 with TRBJ1-1, with 12 bases fitting TRBD1. Specimen: peripheral blood. The receptor was derived from a man in his fifties with acute or convalescent COVID-19. Here the CDR3 DNA reads TGTGCCAGTACATCCGGGACAGGGGGCTCTGAAGCTTTCTTT. Amino acids: CASTSGTGGSEAFF.